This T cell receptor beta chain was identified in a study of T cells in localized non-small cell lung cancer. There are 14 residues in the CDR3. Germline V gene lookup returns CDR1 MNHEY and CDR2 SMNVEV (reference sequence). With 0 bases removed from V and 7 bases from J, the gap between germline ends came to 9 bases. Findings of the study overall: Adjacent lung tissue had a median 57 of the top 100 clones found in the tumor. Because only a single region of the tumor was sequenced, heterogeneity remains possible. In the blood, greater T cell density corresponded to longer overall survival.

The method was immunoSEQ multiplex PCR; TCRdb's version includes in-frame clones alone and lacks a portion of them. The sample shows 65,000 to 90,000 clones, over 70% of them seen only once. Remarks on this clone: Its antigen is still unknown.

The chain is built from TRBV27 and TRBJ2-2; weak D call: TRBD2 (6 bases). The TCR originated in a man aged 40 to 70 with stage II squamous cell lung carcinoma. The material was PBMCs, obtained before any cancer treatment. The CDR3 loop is CASSLSGGFGELFF. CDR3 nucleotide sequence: TGTGCCAGCAGTTTATCTGGAGGGTTCGGGGAGCTGTTTTTT.